Listed below are T cell receptor beta chains from one sample, sequenced in a study of cytomegalovirus exposure and HLA in healthy donors. Profiling relied on immunoSEQ multiplex PCR, and the TCRdb table lists in-frame clones only, not all of them. The data show more than 85,000 clones, with 75% to 80% seen just once and roughly 9.6% held by the top ten. The sample consisted of PBMCs. These receptors came from a male donor in good health and CMV-seropositive. The CDR3 runs from the conserved cysteine through the conserved F or W. D genes are given only for firm matches. Clone size is shown for a subset of rows, as once, few, many or a class of expanded clone.

j_call | clone_size | d_call | v_call | cdr3_aa | cdr3_nt
TRBJ2-7 | once | - | TRBV5-6 | CASSLRGIQYEQYF | TGTGCCAGCAGCTTGCGCGGGATTCAGTACGAGCAGTACTTC
TRBJ1-5 | - | - | TRBV19 | CASSIGGEPQHF | TGTGCCAGTAGTATCGGGGGGGAGCCCCAGCATTTT
TRBJ2-5 | - | - | TRBV7-2 | CASSKGPRGETQYF | TGTGCCAGCAGCAAAGGGCCGAGAGGGGAGACCCAGTACTTC
TRBJ1-1 | - | - | TRBV19 | CASSIWVRGTEAFF | TGTGCCAGTAGTATCTGGGTCAGGGGCACTGAAGCTTTCTTT
TRBJ2-7 | - | - | TRBV2 | CASSVGWAIYEQYF | TGTGCCAGCAGTGTTGGGTGGGCGATCTACGAGCAGTACTTC
TRBJ2-1 | - | - | TRBV20-1 | CSARDRHEQFF | TGCAGTGCTCGCGATCGCCATGAGCAGTTCTTC
TRBJ2-7 | - | - | TRBV6-5 | CASRATGTLGYEQYF | TGTGCCAGCAGAGCAACAGGTACCCTAGGCTACGAGCAGTACTTC
TRBJ2-7 | - | TRBD2 | TRBV5-6 | CASSRGGPGPYEQYF | TGTGCCAGCAGCCGGGGGGGCCCGGGACCCTACGAGCAGTACTTC
TRBJ2-1 | - | - | TRBV7-6 | CASSEGLRSGPYNEQFF | TGTGCCAGCAGCGAAGGACTACGATCAGGGCCCTACAATGAGCAGTTCTTC
TRBJ1-2 | - | TRBD1 | TRBV6-5 | CASSYHRGRDYGYTF | TGTGCCAGCAGTTACCACAGGGGGCGCGACTATGGCTACACCTTC
TRBJ2-6 | few | - | TRBV11-3 | CASSPSWSSGANVLTF | TGTGCCAGCAGCCCAAGTTGGAGCTCTGGGGCCAACGTCCTGACTTTC
TRBJ2-2 | - | TRBD2 | TRBV10-3 | CAIRDPAGENTGELFF | TGTGCCATCAGAGATCCAGCGGGGGAGAACACCGGGGAGCTGTTTTTT
TRBJ1-2 | few | TRBD1 | TRBV6-1 | CASTRTGGSYGYTF | TGTGCCAGCACCAGGACAGGGGGTAGCTATGGCTACACCTTC
TRBJ2-5 | - | - | TRBV7-2 | CASSLGGTETQYF | TGTGCCAGCAGCTTAGGCGGGACAGAGACCCAGTACTTC
TRBJ2-7 | - | TRBD1 | TRBV27 | CASSLSAGGVEQYF | TGTGCCAGCAGTTTATCGGCAGGGGGCGTCGAGCAGTACTTC